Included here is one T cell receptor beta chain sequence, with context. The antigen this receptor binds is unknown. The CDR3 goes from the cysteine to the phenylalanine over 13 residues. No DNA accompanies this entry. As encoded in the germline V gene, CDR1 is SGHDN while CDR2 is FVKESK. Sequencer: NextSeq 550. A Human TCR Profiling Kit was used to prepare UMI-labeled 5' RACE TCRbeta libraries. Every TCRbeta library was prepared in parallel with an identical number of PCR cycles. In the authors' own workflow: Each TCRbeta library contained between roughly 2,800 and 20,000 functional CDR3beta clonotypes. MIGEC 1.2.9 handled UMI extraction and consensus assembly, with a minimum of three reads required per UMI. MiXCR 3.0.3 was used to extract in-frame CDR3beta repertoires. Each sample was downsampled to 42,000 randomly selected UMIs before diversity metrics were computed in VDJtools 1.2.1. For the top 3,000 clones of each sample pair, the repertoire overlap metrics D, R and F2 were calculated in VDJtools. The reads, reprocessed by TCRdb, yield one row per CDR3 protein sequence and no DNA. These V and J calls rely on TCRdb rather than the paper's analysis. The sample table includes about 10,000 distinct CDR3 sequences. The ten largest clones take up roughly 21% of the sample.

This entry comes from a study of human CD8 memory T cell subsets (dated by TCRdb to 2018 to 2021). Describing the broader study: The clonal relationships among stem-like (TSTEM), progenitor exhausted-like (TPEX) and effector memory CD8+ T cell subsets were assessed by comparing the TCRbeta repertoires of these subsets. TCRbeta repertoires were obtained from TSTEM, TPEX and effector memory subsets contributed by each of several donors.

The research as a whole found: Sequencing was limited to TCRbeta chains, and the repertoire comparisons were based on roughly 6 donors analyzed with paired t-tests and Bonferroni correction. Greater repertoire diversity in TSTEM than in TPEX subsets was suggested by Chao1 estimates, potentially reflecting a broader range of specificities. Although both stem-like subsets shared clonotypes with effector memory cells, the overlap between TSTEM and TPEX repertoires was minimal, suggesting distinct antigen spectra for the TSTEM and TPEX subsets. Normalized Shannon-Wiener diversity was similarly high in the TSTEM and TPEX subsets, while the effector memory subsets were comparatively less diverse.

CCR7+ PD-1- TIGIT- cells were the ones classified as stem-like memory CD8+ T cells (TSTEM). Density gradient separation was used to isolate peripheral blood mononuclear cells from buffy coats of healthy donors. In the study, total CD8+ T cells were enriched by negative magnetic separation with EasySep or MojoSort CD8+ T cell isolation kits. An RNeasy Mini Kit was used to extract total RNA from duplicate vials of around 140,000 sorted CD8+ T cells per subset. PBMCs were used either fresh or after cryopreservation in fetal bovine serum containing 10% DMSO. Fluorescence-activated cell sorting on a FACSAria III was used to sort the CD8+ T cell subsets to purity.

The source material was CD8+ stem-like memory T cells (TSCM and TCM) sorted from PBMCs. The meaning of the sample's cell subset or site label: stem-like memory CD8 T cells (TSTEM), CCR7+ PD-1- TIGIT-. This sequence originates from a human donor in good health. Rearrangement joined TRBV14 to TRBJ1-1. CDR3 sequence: CASSPWLVDGAFF.